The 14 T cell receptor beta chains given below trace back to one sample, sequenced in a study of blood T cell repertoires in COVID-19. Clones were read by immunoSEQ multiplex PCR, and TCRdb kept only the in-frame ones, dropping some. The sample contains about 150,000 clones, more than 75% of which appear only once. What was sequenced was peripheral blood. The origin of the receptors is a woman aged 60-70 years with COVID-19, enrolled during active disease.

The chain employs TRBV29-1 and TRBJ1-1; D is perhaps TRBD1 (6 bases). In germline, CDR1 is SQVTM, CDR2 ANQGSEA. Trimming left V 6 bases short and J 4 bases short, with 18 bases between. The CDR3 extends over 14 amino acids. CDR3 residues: CSVHVTGLRTEAFF. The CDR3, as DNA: TGCAGCGTCCACGTCACAGGGTTGCGCACTGAAGCTTTCTTT.

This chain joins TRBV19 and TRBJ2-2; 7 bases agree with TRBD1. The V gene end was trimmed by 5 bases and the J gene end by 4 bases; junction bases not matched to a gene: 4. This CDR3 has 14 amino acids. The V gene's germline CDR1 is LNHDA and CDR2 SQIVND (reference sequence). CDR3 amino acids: CASSSTGVTGELFF. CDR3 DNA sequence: TGTGCCAGTAGTTCAACAGGGGTCACCGGGGAGCTGTTTTTT.

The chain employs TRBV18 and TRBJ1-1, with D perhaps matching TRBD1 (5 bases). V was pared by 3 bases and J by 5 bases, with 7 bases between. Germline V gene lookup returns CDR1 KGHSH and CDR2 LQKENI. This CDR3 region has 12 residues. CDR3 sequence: CASSPTGTEAFF. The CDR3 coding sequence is TGTGCCAGCTCACCTACAGGAACTGAAGCTTTCTTT.

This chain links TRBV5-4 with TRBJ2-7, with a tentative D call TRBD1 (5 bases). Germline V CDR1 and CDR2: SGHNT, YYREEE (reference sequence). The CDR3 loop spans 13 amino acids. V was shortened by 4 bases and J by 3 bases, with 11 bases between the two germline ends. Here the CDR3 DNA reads TGTGCCAGCAGCCCGACAGAAAACTACGAGCAGTACTTC. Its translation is CASSPTENYEQYF.

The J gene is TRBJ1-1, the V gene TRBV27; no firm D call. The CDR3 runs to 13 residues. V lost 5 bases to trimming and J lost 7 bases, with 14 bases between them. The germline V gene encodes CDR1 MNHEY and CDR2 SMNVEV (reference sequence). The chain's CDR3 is CASSLSGRDEAFF. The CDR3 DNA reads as TGTGCCAGCAGTCTCAGTGGCCGGGATGAAGCTTTCTTT.

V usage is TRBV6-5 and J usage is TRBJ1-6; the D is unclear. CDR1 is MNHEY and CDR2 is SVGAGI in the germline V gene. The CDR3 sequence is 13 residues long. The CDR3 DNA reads TGTGCTACTGGGGAGAACTATAATTCACCCCTCCACTTT. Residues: CATGENYNSPLHF.

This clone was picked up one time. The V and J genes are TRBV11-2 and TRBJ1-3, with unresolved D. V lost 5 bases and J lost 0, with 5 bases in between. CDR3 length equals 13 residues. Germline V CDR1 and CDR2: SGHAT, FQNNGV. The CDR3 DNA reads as TGTGCCAGCAGCACAGCCTCTGGAAACACCATATATTTT. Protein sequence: CASSTASGNTIYF.

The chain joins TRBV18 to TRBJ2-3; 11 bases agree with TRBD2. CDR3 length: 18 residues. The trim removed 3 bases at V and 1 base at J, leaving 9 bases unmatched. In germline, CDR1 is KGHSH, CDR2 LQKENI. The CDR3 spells CASSPRLAGPEGTDTQYF. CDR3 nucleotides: TGTGCCAGCTCACCCAGACTAGCGGGGCCGGAAGGCACAGATACGCAGTATTTT.

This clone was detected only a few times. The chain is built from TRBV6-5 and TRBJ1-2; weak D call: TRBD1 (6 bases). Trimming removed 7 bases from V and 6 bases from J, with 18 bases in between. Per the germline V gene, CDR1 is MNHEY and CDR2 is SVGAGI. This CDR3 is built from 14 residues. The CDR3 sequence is CASKETGTSHGYTF. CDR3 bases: TGTGCCAGCAAGGAGACAGGTACATCCCATGGCTACACCTTC.

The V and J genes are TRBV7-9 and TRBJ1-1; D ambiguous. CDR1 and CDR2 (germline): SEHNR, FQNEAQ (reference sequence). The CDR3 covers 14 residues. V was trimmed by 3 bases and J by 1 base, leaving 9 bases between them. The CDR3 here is CASSFNRENTEAFF. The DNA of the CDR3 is TGTGCCAGCAGCTTCAACCGAGAGAACACTGAAGCTTTCTTT.

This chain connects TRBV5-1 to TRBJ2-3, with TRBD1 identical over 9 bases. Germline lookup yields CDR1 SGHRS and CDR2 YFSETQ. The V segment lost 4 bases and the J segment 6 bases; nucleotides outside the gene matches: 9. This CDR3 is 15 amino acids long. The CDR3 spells CASSAGTGSFDTQYF. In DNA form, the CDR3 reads TGCGCCAGCAGCGCCGGGACAGGGTCGTTCGATACGCAGTATTTT.

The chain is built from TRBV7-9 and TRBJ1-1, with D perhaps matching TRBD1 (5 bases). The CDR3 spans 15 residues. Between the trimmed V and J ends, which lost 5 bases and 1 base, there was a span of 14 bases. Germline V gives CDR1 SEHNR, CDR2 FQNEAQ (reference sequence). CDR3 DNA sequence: TGTGCCAGCAGCGCCGCAGGAGGGACGAACACTGAAGCTTTCTTT. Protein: CASSAAGGTNTEAFF.

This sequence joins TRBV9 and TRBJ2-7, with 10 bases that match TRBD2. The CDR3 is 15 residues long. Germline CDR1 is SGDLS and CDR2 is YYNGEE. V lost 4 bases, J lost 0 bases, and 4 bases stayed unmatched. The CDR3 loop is CASSPSGRASYEQYF. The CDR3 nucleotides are TGTGCCAGCAGCCCAAGCGGGAGGGCCTCCTACGAGCAGTACTTC.

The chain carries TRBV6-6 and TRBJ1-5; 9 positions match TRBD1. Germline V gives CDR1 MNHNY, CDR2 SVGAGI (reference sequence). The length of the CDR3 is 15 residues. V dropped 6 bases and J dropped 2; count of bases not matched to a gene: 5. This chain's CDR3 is CASSLQGAGNQPQHF. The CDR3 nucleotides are TGTGCCAGCAGCCTACAGGGGGCGGGCAATCAGCCCCAGCATTTT.